One sample yielded the 9 T cell receptor beta chains listed below, sequenced in a study of cytomegalovirus exposure and HLA in healthy donors. Primers: 60 Vbeta forward and 13 Jbeta reverse. The table came from immunoSEQ multiplex PCR; TCRdb's copy has only in-frame clones and leaves some out. The sample shows about 180,000 clones, over 75% of them seen only once. The sequenced material came from PBMCs. All receptors derive from a man aged 35 to 55 in good health and CMV-seropositive.

The gene calls are TRBV4-1 and TRBJ2-1, with D tentatively TRBD1 (5 bases). The CDR3 consists of 14 residues. Trimming pared 3 bases from V and 9 bases from J, leaving 15 bases between. CDR1 and CDR2 (germline): MGHRA, YSYEKL. CDR3 bases: TGCGCCAGCAGCCATCCGTTAGGGGCCAGTGAGCAGTTCTTC. This gives the protein CASSHPLGASEQFF.

This chain joins TRBV5-8 and TRBJ1-3; unclear D gene. V lost 3 bases, J lost 1 base, and 8 bases lay in between. The germline V gene encodes CDR1 SGHTS and CDR2 YDEGEE. The CDR3 has 14 amino acids. The CDR3 DNA is TGTGCCAGCAGCTCTGGCGGATCTGGAAACACCATATATTTT. Translating gives CASSSGGSGNTIYF.

The J gene is TRBJ2-5, the V gene TRBV11-2; TRBD2 matches at 13 bases. Germline-derived CDR1 and CDR2 are SGHAT and FQNNGV. The CDR3 runs to 16 residues. V lost 1 base and J lost 10; bases outside the gene matches: 9. CDR3: CASSLGGTSGKGCQYF. The CDR3 DNA sequence: TGTGCCAGCAGCTTAGGCGGGACTAGCGGGAAGGGTTGCCAGTACTTC.

This chain uses TRBV9 with TRBJ2-3; 10 bases align to TRBD2. The germline CDR1 and CDR2 sequences are SGDLS and YYNGEE. This CDR3 spans 16 amino acids. Trimming removed 0 bases from V and 2 bases from J; junction bases left unmatched: 3. The CDR3 sequence is CASSVEAGGVTDTQYF. For the CDR3, the DNA is TGTGCCAGCAGCGTAGAAGCGGGAGGGGTCACAGATACGCAGTATTTT.

The chain combines TRBV4-2 with TRBJ2-4; D perhaps matches TRBD1 (5 bases). This CDR3 is built from 15 residues. Per the germline V gene, CDR1 is LGHNA and CDR2 is YNFKEQ. V was trimmed by 0 bases and J by 3 bases, leaving 9 bases between them. CDR3 in DNA: TGTGCCAGCAGCCAAGAGTCAGGGTTCAAAAACATTCAGTACTTC. Translation: CASSQESGFKNIQYF.

The genes are TRBV7-9 and TRBJ1-1; possibly TRBD1 for D (5 bases). V was trimmed by 5 bases and J by 5 bases, leaving 15 bases between them. CDR3 size: 14 residues. Germline loops: CDR1 SEHNR, CDR2 FQNEAQ (reference sequence). The CDR3 is CASSAQSGGTEAFF. Written as DNA, the CDR3 is TGTGCCAGCAGCGCCCAGTCGGGGGGGACTGAAGCTTTCTTT.

The rearrangement uses TRBV19 and TRBJ1-3; tentatively, D is TRBD1 (5 bases). The length of the CDR3 is 15 residues. The V gene lost 4 bases and the J gene lost 0 bases, with 10 bases spanning the gap. CDR1 and CDR2 from the germline V gene are LNHDA and SQIVND (reference sequence). The CDR3 loop reads CASSSVGHSGNTIYF. The CDR3 DNA reads TGTGCCAGTAGTAGTGTCGGACACTCTGGAAACACCATATATTTT.

V is TRBV2 and J is TRBJ2-6; no clear D gene. This CDR3 is built from 15 residues. Germline V lookup: CDR1 SNHLY, CDR2 FYNNEI. Trimming removed 7 bases from V and 0 bases from J, with 10 bases in between. This chain's CDR3 is CASKATASGANVLTF. CDR3 sequence (DNA): TGTGCCAGCAAAGCTACAGCCTCTGGGGCCAACGTCCTGACTTTC. The full variable domain, rest sourced from reference TRBV2 and TRBJ2-6, is EPEVTQTPSHQVTQMGQEVILRCVPISNHLYFYWYRQILGQKVEFLVSFYNNEISEKSEIFDDQFSVERPDGSNFTLKIRSTKLEDSAMYFCASKATASGANVLTFGAGSRLTVL.

The CDR3 spells CASSTRDKGEKLFF. CDR3 coding DNA: TGTGCCAGCAGTACCAGGGACAAAGGGGAAAAACTGTTTTTT. The chain combines TRBV6-5 with TRBJ1-4; D possibly corresponds to TRBD1 (6 bases). This CDR3 contains 14 residues. Germline loops: CDR1 MNHEY, CDR2 SVGAGI. Trimming stripped 5 bases from V and 8 bases from J, with 15 bases between.